The 21 T cell receptor beta chains given below trace back to one sample, sequenced in a study of T cells in Graves' hyperthyroidism and ophthalmopathy. Researchers amplified the TCR beta CDR3 regions from RNA transcripts. During a first-round RT-PCR of the TCR CDR3, the HTBI primer set was used. TCRdb analysed the multiplex PCR reads with MiXCR anew, one entry per CDR3 protein. This table has roughly 520,000 distinct CDR3 sequences, 24% appearing once. Sequencing was carried out using blood. The origin of the receptors is a woman aged 30 to 39 with Graves' ophthalmopathy.

There are many counts of this clonotype. The chain employs TRBV6-1 and TRBJ1-5, with a possible D match to TRBD1 (5 bases). Trimming removed 4 bases from V and 7 bases from J, with 11 bases in between. The CDR3 covers 13 residues. The germline CDR1 and CDR2 sequences are MNHNS and SASEGT. CDR3 in DNA: TGTGCCAGCAGTGCAGTCAGGGAACAGCCCCAGCATTTT. Translating it yields CASSAVREQPQHF.

This rearrangement joins TRBV12-3 or TRBV12-4 to TRBJ1-2; D gene unclear. The CDR3 extends over 13 amino acids. Trimming cost V 1 base and J 4 bases, with 7 bases left between them. The CDR3 sequence is CASSLETVYGYTF. The CDR3 DNA is TGTGCCAGCAGTTTAGAGACGGTCTATGGCTACACCTTC.

This chain links TRBV12-3 or TRBV12-4 with TRBJ2-5; D gene unclear. The CDR3 is made up of 14 amino acids. V was cut by 2 bases and J by 5 bases, with 12 bases left in between. This CDR3 reads CASSLPVSVETQYF. In DNA, the CDR3 is TGTGCCAGCAGTTTACCGGTTTCGGTGGAGACCCAGTACTTC.

This sequence joins TRBV6-1 and TRBJ2-7; 7 nucleotides match TRBD2. Germline V gene lookup returns CDR1 MNHNS and CDR2 SASEGT. Losses at the gene ends were 5 bases for V and 3 bases for J; bases not matched to a gene: 4. The CDR3 totals 13 residues. The CDR3 protein is CASSLRGDYEQYF. CDR3 nucleotide sequence: TGTGCCAGCAGTCTCCGGGGGGACTACGAGCAGTACTTC.

This clonotype was recorded at least ten times. V gene TRBV6-2 or TRBV6-3 combines with J gene TRBJ1-1; D possibly corresponds to TRBD1 (5 bases). The CDR3 has 13 residues. Per germline, CDR1 MNHEY and CDR2 SVGEGT. V dropped 9 bases and J dropped 1 base, with 12 bases sitting between them. CDR3 in amino acids: CASYGAGNTEAFF. CDR3 coding DNA: TGTGCCAGTTATGGGGCGGGGAACACTGAAGCTTTCTTT.

This clonotype was counted only a few times. A read error may produce the germline difference seen at one junction end. The CDR3 region is CASSEVYALF. The CDR3, as DNA: TGTGCCAGCAGTGAAGTATATGCTCTCTTC. The chain links TRBV6-1 to TRBJ2-7, with D uncertain. The CDR3 sequence is 10 residues long. The germline gives CDR1 MNHNS, CDR2 SASEGT.

In its sample, this clonotype was seen many times. The V call is TRBV20-1, the J call TRBJ2-5, with D possibly called TRBD1 or TRBD2 (5 bases each). Germline V gives CDR1 DFQATT, CDR2 SNEGSKA (reference sequence). The length of the CDR3 is 14 residues. V was cut by 0 bases and J by 6 bases, with 14 bases left in between. CDR3: CSARDRGTGKTQYF. CDR3 in DNA: TGCAGTGCTAGAGATCGGGGCACCGGGAAGACCCAGTACTTC.

This clonotype was counted many times. The V gene is TRBV27, the J gene TRBJ1-2; D is unclear. V gave up 0 bases and J gave up 4 bases, with 9 bases separating them. CDR1 is MNHEY and CDR2 is SMNVEV in the germline V gene (reference sequence). The CDR3 covers 14 residues. CDR3 sequence: CASSLSPGSYGYTF. The CDR3 region has the DNA TGTGCCAGCAGTTTATCACCGGGCAGCTATGGCTACACCTTC.

The V gene is TRBV7-4, the J gene TRBJ2-5, with 8 bases matching TRBD1. Trimming at V came to 5 bases and at J to 5 bases, leaving 7 bases not matched to a gene. CDR1 is SGHVT and CDR2 is SQSDAQ in the germline V gene. This CDR3 has 14 amino acids. The CDR3 spells CASSASGGWETQYF. DNA for the CDR3: TGTGCCAGCAGCGCATCAGGGGGCTGGGAGACCCAGTACTTC.

This clonotype was recorded many times. The J gene is TRBJ2-7, the V gene TRBV29-1, with D possibly being TRBD2 (5 bases). The CDR3 extends over 10 amino acids. CDR1 is SQVTM, CDR2 ANQGSEA, per germline. Trimming cost V 8 bases and J 2 bases, with 7 bases left between them. DNA for the CDR3: TGCAGCATCGGGGCCTACGAGCAGTACTTC. Protein product: CSIGAYEQYF.

This clonotype was counted only a few times. The chain recombines TRBV27 with TRBJ2-1; D might be TRBD1 or TRBD2, each matching 6 bases. V was clipped by 2 bases and J by 8 bases, with 16 bases between them. Germline V gene sequence: CDR1 MNHEY, CDR2 SMNVEV (reference sequence). The CDR3 sequence is 15 residues long. In nucleotides, the CDR3 is TGTGCCAGCAGTTTAGGGGGGCCCCCTTTTCATGAGCAGTTCTTC. Its protein product is CASSLGGPPFHEQFF.

Many counts were recorded for this clonotype. This chain links TRBV28 with TRBJ2-7; the match to TRBD1 covers 9 bases. The CDR3 runs 14 residues. Germline CDR1 and CDR2: MDHEN and SYDVKM. V lost 6 bases, J lost 0 bases, and 3 bases stayed unmatched. For the CDR3, the DNA is TGTGCCAGCAGCGGGACAGGGAGCTCCTACGAGCAGTACTTC. This sequence encodes CASSGTGSSYEQYF.

This clonotype has only a few counts. The chain carries TRBV20-1 and TRBJ2-5; a possible D gene is TRBD2 (6 bases). Germline assignment: CDR1 DFQATT and CDR2 SNEGSKA (reference sequence). The CDR3 sequence is 15 residues long. V dropped 0 bases and J dropped 4 bases, with 15 bases sitting between them. The CDR3 protein is CSARDLGGVLETQYF. In DNA, the CDR3 is TGCAGTGCTAGAGATCTCGGGGGTGTGTTAGAGACCCAGTACTTC.

The chain carries TRBV6-1 and TRBJ2-3; 9 positions match TRBD1. Trimming cost V 7 bases and J 2 bases; bases outside gene matches: 7. Looked up from germline, CDR1 is MNHNS and CDR2 is SASEGT. This CDR3 is built from 15 residues. The CDR3 DNA follows: TGTGCCAGCACCGAAGGGACAGGGTACACAGATACGCAGTATTTT. Encoded protein: CASTEGTGYTDTQYF.

This chain uses TRBV12-3 or TRBV12-4 with TRBJ1-1; 10 bases fit TRBD1. CDR3 length equals 15 residues. J lost 4 bases, V lost 1 base, and 3 bases had no gene match. In DNA, the CDR3 is TGTGCCAGCAGTTTAGGGGACAGGGGATCCACTGAAGCTTTCTTT. Protein sequence: CASSLGDRGSTEAFF.

J is TRBJ2-5 and V is TRBV2; 12 positions match TRBD2. In germline, CDR1 is SNHLY, CDR2 FYNNEI. There are 15 residues in the CDR3. V lost 6 bases to trimming and J lost 12 bases; unmatched junction nucleotides: 14. The CDR3 nucleotides read TGTGCCAGCAGCCAAGATGAATCTAGCGGGGGGGGCAAGTACTTC. Protein product: CASSQDESSGGGKYF.

This clonotype was seen repeatedly, ten times or more. A much larger clone lies a single base off, so this may be a read error. The chain uses TRBV27 and TRBJ1-1; D perhaps matches TRBD1 (5 bases). The length of the CDR3 is 17 residues. Germline CDR1 is MNHEY and CDR2 is SMNVEV (reference sequence). The CDR3 protein is CASGENGARSLNTEASF. CDR3 sequence (DNA): TGTGCCAGCGGGGAGAACGGGGCCCGGTCCCTGAACACTGAAGCTTCCTTT.

V is TRBV12-5 and J is TRBJ1-5; weak D call: TRBD1 (5 bases). The V and J ends lost 6 bases and 7 bases respectively, with 13 bases between them. Germline CDR1 is LGHNT and CDR2 is FRNRAP. There are 13 residues in the CDR3. CDR3 sequence (DNA): TGTGCTAGTGGAAGGGGAGTGGACCAGCCCCAGCATTTT. This codes for CASGRGVDQPQHF.

This clonotype was found many times. The chain carries TRBV5-1 and TRBJ1-2; 7 nucleotides agree with TRBD1. This CDR3 comprises 16 residues. V dropped 1 base and J dropped 5; count of bases not matched to a gene: 11. Germline V CDR1 and CDR2: SGHRS, YFSETQ. CDR3 region: CASSLRRQGVEYGYTF. DNA of the CDR3: TGCGCCAGCAGCTTGCGGAGACAGGGCGTAGAGTATGGCTACACCTTC.

Many counts were recorded for this clonotype. The V and J genes are TRBV6-5 and TRBJ1-2; the D gene is possibly TRBD1 (6 bases). CDR1 and CDR2 from the germline V gene are MNHEY and SVGAGI. CDR3 length: 13 amino acids. V was cut by 6 bases and J by 8 bases, with 16 bases left in between. The CDR3 DNA is TGTGCCAGCAGCCCGCCCAGGGGAGGAGGCTACACCTTC. Protein product: CASSPPRGGGYTF.

This clonotype was counted a few times. CDR3 sequence (DNA): TGTGCCAGCAGCCAAGTGCAGGCCAGCACTGAAGCTTTCTTT. This codes for CASSQVQASTEAFF. This sequence joins TRBV3-1 and TRBJ1-1; D not certain. The V gene's germline CDR1 is LGHDT and CDR2 YNNKEL (reference sequence). V was shortened by 1 base and J by 4 bases, with 10 bases between the two germline ends. The CDR3 contains 14 residues.